This TCR beta chain comes out of a study of blood T cell repertoires in COVID-19. A COVID-19 case had been met by exposed participants during the 2 weeks before study entry. Original handling: Reference gene primer amplification in the assay estimated nucleated cell counts. Clones were sequenced by immunoSEQ multiplex PCR, and TCRdb holds only the in-frame ones, with some missing. The V and J calls and clone size were taken over from that table, and D and trimming were inferred from the DNA. There are some 340,000 clones in the sample; approximately 90% occur only once, and around 3.9% lies in the top ten. The CDR3 is made up of 17 amino acids. Germline V lookup: CDR1 SGHDT, CDR2 YYEEEE. Trimming pared 0 bases from V and 3 bases from J, leaving 18 bases between.

The chain is built from TRBV5-6 and TRBJ1-2; D may be TRBD1 (6 bases). Sequenced: PBMCs or T cells enriched from blood (not recorded which). The TCR sequence derives from a woman in her thirties who had been exposed to COVID-19. CDR3 in amino acids: CASSLAGRTEYDYGYTF. CDR3 coding DNA: TGTGCCAGCAGCTTGGCCGGTCGGACAGAGTATGACTATGGCTACACCTTC.